This TCR beta chain derives from a study of regulatory T cells in long-lasting Graves disease (TCRdb year 2021). Concerning the study at large: Persistent Graves' disease meant more than 5 years of antithyroid drug treatment with TSH receptor autoantibodies that stayed positive. Peripheral blood TCR sequencing and RNA sequencing compared persistent Graves' disease patients with newly diagnosed Graves' disease patients. The study was registered as a clinical trial and conducted in China. A total of around 33 samples underwent TCR sequencing, from roughly 13 patients with persistent Graves' disease and roughly 20 patients with newly diagnosed Graves' disease. Antithyroid drugs had been taken for about 10.3 years on average by persistent Graves' disease patients in the clinical cohort. On the study overall, not on this receptor specifically: Persistent Graves' disease patients showed lower TCR Shannon entropy and fewer highly expanded clones than newly diagnosed patients, suggesting clonal expansion. The study examined only peripheral blood because the primary lesion, thyroid tissue, could not be accessed. The small sample size was acknowledged by the authors as a limitation that may reduce accuracy. Patients with persistent disease shared more public clonotypes (over 2,500) than newly diagnosed patients did (approximately 990). Sequencing and analysis were limited to the TCR beta chain.

Reading the label with the study, this specimen's time point is: persistent/refractory GD, antithyroid drugs over 5 years with positive TRAb. For both TCR sequencing and RNA sequencing, RNA was extracted from PBMCs using TRIzol. Graves' disease was diagnosed according to American Thyroid Association guidelines. Patients for the study were recruited at an endocrinology department in Xi'an, China. Each patient gave approximately 10 milliliters of peripheral blood, collected in an EDTA anticoagulant tube. Ficoll Paque Plus density gradient separation was used to isolate PBMCs, and no additional T cell sorting was done. RNA quality was checked with an Agilent 2100 Bioanalyzer and agarose gel, and concentration with a NanoDrop 2000. Library creation used multiplex PCR. Sequenced using an Illumina HiSeq 4000. To build TCR beta libraries, CDR3 regions were amplified by Arm-PCR using iRepertoire HTBI primers. Before sequencing, the PCR products underwent gel purification. As for the authors' bioinformatics: Gene usage analysis of CDR3 amino acid clonotypes used the roughly 60 TRBV and more than 13 TRBJ segments found across samples. COPE and FqMerger were used to merge filtered high-quality paired reads into contigs. Contigs were aligned with BLAST to IMGT TRBV, TRBD and TRBJ reference genes, and CDR3 was defined per IMGT. Clonotypes above 0.1% frequency were classified as highly expanded clones. Repertoire diversity was measured by Shannon entropy, and V-J evenness by the Gini coefficient. A clonotype was considered public if more than one individual shared it. The public sequencing data were trimmed at Q25 with fastp and processed into clonotypes with MiXCR by TCRdb, which kept only in-frame beta chains. Rows with one shared CDR3 protein collapse into an entry with the most common genes and DNA. In this record, the V and J calls reflect TCRdb's handling and not the investigators' own analysis. Within this sample are 600,000 to 850,000 distinct CDR3 sequences, with 30% of them counted one time only. Roughly 46% of the sample is in the top ten clones.

About this clonotype itself: Its cognate antigen has yet to be identified. Per-base quality was not reported, and no clone a single base away is much larger than it.

The sequence derives from a female donor with Graves disease. The source was peripheral blood mononuclear cells (PBMCs), collected when the disease was refractory, from a patient treated with antithyroid drugs.

At the DNA level, the sequence is TGTGCCAGCAGCCCAGGGGCCCGGCCCCAGCTCTCTGGAAACACCATATATTTT. This gives the protein CASSPGARPQLSGNTIYF. The rearrangement combines TRBV9 with TRBJ1-3; a tentative D call is TRBD1 (6 bases match). The CDR3 spans 18 residues, from the cysteine through the phenylalanine. Just the 54-base CDR3 DNA is kept, in frame starting at base 1. V and J lose 4 bases and 0 bases, and a span of 20 bases separates them. The germline V gene supplies CDR1 SGDLS and CDR2 YYNGEE. Joined to the reference TRBV9 and TRBJ1-3 proteins, this CDR3 gives the full variable domain: DSGVTQTPKHLITATGQRVTLRCSPRSGDLSVYWYQQSLDQGLQFLIQYYNGEERAKGNILERFSAQQFPDLHSELNLSSLELGDSALYFCASSPGARPQLSGNTIYFGEGSWLTVV.